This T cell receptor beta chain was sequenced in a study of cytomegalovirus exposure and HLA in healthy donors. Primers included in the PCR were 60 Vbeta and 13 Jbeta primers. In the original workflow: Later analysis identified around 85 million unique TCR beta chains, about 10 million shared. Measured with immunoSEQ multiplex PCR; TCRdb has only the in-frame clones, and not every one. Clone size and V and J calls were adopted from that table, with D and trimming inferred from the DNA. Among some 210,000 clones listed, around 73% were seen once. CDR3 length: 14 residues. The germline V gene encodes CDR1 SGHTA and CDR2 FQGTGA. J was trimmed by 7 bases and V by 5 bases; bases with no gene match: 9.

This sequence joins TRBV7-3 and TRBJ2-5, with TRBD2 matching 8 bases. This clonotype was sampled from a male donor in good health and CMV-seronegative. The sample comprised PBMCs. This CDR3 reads CASSPREGFGTQYF. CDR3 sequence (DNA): TGTGCCAGCAGCCCCCGGGAGGGGTTTGGGACCCAGTACTTC.